This entry features one T cell receptor beta chain sequence. Its specificity is unknown. Time point of the sample: week 23, last vaccination. What each vaccine dose contained was 300 ug of mutant IDH1 20-mer peptide, accompanied by topical imiquimod. Each tumor in the donors was a new WHO grade 3 or 4 astrocytoma, IDH1-mutant and ATRX-lost. This sample stems from a study of a mutant IDH1 vaccine in newly diagnosed glioma. Study as a whole: Patients came in for eight vaccinations, in weeks 1, 3, 5, 7, 11, 15, 19 and 23. Most patients had received both radiotherapy and temozolomide, the prior options being radiotherapy, temozolomide, or both.

V lost 0 bases and J 3 bases, leaving 19 bases between the germline ends. The germline gives CDR1 SGDLS, CDR2 YYNGEE. The CDR3 has 17 residues. Using immunoSEQ multiplex PCR, the repertoire was profiled, and TCRdb retains in-frame clones only, with some absent. This repertoire shows tens of thousands of clones, 84% found once; its top ten account for more than 10%. The sequence came from a man younger than 30 with glioma. The sequences come from PBMCs, collected from a glioma patient whose treatment included an IDH1 peptide vaccine. This chain links TRBV9 with TRBJ2-7; a possible D gene is TRBD1 (6 bases). Here the CDR3 DNA reads TGTGCCAGCAGCGTAGGTCAGGGCAGGGGTCTTCTCTACGAGCAGTACTTC. Its translation: CASSVGQGRGLLYEQYF.